This TCR beta chain is from a study of beta chain features in type 1 diabetes. The CDR3 runs 13 residues. Germline values: CDR1 SGDLS, CDR2 YYNGEE. V lost 6 bases and J 1 base, leaving 10 bases between the germline ends. The study's findings and limits: Researchers report that Type 1 diabetes patients had moderately but significantly shorter TCRB CDR3s across all four CD4+ subsets.

By way of CD45RO/CCR7/CD25/CD127/CD95/CD27, the CD4+ regulatory, stem cell-like memory, central memory and naive cells were sorted. Comment on this clone: Its cognate antigen is unknown.

The study reverse transcribed the entire isolated RNA, so it sequenced expressed TCRB transcripts. Method: immunoSEQ multiplex PCR; TCRdb's copy keeps in-frame clones and lacks some. Of a few hundred thousand clones listed, around a tenth were seen once; the top ten hold roughly 0.54%. The sequencing input was central memory CD4+ T cells from blood. This TCR was sampled from a man under 40 with type 1 diabetes. The genes are TRBV9 and TRBJ1-1; no definite D call. CDR3 sequence: CASNKLTNTEAFF. For the CDR3, the DNA is TGTGCCAGCAACAAACTAACGAACACTGAAGCTTTCTTT.